This TCR beta chain was recovered during a study of shared clonotypes between healthy human individuals. Remarks on this clone: A much larger clone differs by one base, so this may be a read error. At the DNA level, this CDR3 is encoded by other sequences in the same sample as well.

Both subsets, CD45RA+ naive and CD45RA-negative memory, were split from the CD4+ cells. Original analysis: ImmunoSEQ output held junction-only sequences without quality scores, so filtering differed. Data came from immunoSEQ multiplex PCR; TCRdb stores just in-frame clones and leaves some out. The V and J calls and the clone size are those of that table, but D and trimming were determined from the DNA. The repertoire holds 950,000 to 1,100,000 clones, with roughly 70% as singletons. The CDR3 consists of 14 residues. V dropped 4 bases and J dropped 2 bases, with 10 bases sitting between them. Germline V lookup: CDR1 SGHRS, CDR2 YFSETQ.

The sequence derives from a man younger than 30 in good health. The sequenced sample was memory CD4+ T cells sorted from blood. The subset denotes: CD45RA-negative fraction. The chain recombines TRBV5-1 with TRBJ2-1; D gene uncertain. The CDR3 DNA reads as TGCGCCAGCAGCAAAGACTCAACCTACAATGAGCAGTTCTTC. Translating gives CASSKDSTYNEQFF. The variable domain in full, with the rest retrieved from reference TRBV5-1 and TRBJ2-1, is KAGVTQTPRYLIKTRGQQVTLSCSPISGHRSVSWYQQTPGQGLQFLFEYFSETQRNKGNFPGRFSGRQFSNSRSEMNVSTLELGDSALYLCASSKDSTYNEQFFGPGTRLTVL.